This entry is about one T cell receptor beta chain. Antigen unknown. The use of a sample-barcoded 5' primer and a J-beta primer mix characterized a second PCR of about 7 to 12 cycles. From the 5' RACE reads, TCRdb called clonotypes with MiXCR, one entry per CDR3 protein. The sample holds about 1 million distinct CDR3 sequences; about 25% are singletons and the top ten take 0.75%. This sample was taken from a study of blood T cells in healthy people across ages. Overall study findings and caveats: Correlation between TCR beta diversity and naive T cell percentage was strong.

Healthy Caucasian individuals from Russia aged about 6 to 95 were enrolled as donors. This same sample was also taken into another study, of T cells of mothers and their children. That paper states: Every mother produced more than 10 million TCR beta CDR3 reads, whereas every child provided some 3 million.

Sequencing used blood. This TCR was sampled from a girl aged 2-10 years in good health.

In DNA form, the CDR3 reads TGTGCCAGCATCGGAACTTCACAGGGGGCCAGCTACGAGCAGTACTTC. Its protein product is CASIGTSQGASYEQYF. The chain joins TRBV6-6 to TRBJ2-7; 9 positions agree with TRBD1. With V trimmed by 7 bases and J by 3 bases, 13 bases remained unmatched. The CDR3 has 16 amino acids. CDR1 and CDR2 (germline): MNHNY, SVGAGI (reference sequence).